A selection of T cell receptor beta chains follows, all from one sample in a study of shared clonotypes between healthy human individuals. The protocol was immunoSEQ multiplex PCR, while the TCRdb copy is restricted to in-frame clones and leaves out a portion. The sample includes millions of clones, approximately 92% of them seen just once. Sequencing input: naive CD4+ T cells sorted from blood. Every receptor here comes from a man younger than 35 in good health. The CDR3 runs from the conserved cysteine through the conserved F or W. The D gene is left open where the match is weak. Some rows mark clone size as missing; the rest say once, few, many or name a class of expanded clone.

clone size: -; V gene: TRBV29-1; D gene: -; J gene: TRBJ2-7; CDR3 protein: CSVLVSYEQYF; CDR3 DNA: TGCAGCGTTTTGGTTTCCTACGAGCAGTACTTC
clone size: -; V gene: TRBV5-4; D gene: TRBD1; J gene: TRBJ2-2; CDR3 protein: CASSGYQGATGELFF; CDR3 DNA: TGTGCCAGCAGCGGGTACCAGGGGGCTACAGGGGAGCTGTTTTTT
clone size: -; V gene: TRBV19; D gene: -; J gene: TRBJ1-5; CDR3 protein: CASSMTGRGQPQHF; CDR3 DNA: TGTGCCAGTAGTATGACCGGGAGAGGACAGCCCCAGCATTTT
clone size: -; V gene: TRBV11-3; D gene: TRBD1; J gene: TRBJ2-3; CDR3 protein: CASSQTGGTDTQYF; CDR3 DNA: TGTGCCAGCAGTCAGACAGGGGGCACAGATACGCAGTATTTT
clone size: -; V gene: TRBV28; D gene: -; J gene: TRBJ1-5; CDR3 protein: CASSPGQVNNQPQHF; CDR3 DNA: TGTGCCAGCAGCCCGGGACAAGTTAACAATCAGCCCCAGCATTTT
clone size: -; V gene: TRBV11-2; D gene: -; J gene: TRBJ2-5; CDR3 protein: CASSLEGGTPLGTQYF; CDR3 DNA: TGTGCCAGCAGCTTAGAGGGTGGGACACCCCTTGGGACCCAGTACTTC
clone size: once; V gene: TRBV5-1; D gene: -; J gene: TRBJ2-5; CDR3 protein: CASSYQGETQYF; CDR3 DNA: TGCGCCAGCAGCTACCAAGGGGAGACCCAGTACTTC
clone size: -; V gene: TRBV25-1; D gene: -; J gene: TRBJ2-7; CDR3 protein: CASGQGTEQYF; CDR3 DNA: TGTGCCAGCGGGCAGGGTACCGAGCAGTACTTC
clone size: -; V gene: TRBV28; D gene: -; J gene: TRBJ1-1; CDR3 protein: CASSFGTTEAFF; CDR3 DNA: TGTGCCAGCAGTTTTGGGACAACTGAAGCTTTCTTT
clone size: -; V gene: TRBV2; D gene: -; J gene: TRBJ2-7; CDR3 protein: CASSEKDYEQYF; CDR3 DNA: TGTGCCAGCAGTGAAAAAGATTACGAGCAGTACTTC
clone size: few; V gene: TRBV27; D gene: -; J gene: TRBJ2-2; CDR3 protein: CASSQGQHTGELFF; CDR3 DNA: TGTGCCAGCAGTCAGGGTCAGCACACCGGGGAGCTGTTTTTT
clone size: once; V gene: TRBV5-6; D gene: TRBD1; J gene: TRBJ1-1; CDR3 protein: CASRSGTGKLNTEAFF; CDR3 DNA: TGTGCCAGCAGGTCCGGGACAGGGAAATTGAACACTGAAGCTTTCTTT
clone size: -; V gene: TRBV28; D gene: -; J gene: TRBJ1-1; CDR3 protein: CAISLPQGPEAFF; CDR3 DNA: TGTGCCATCTCGCTCCCGCAGGGCCCTGAAGCTTTCTTT
clone size: -; V gene: TRBV6-5; D gene: -; J gene: TRBJ1-2; CDR3 protein: CASSYSGVYGYTF; CDR3 DNA: TGTGCCAGCAGTTACTCCGGGGTCTATGGCTACACCTTC
clone size: -; V gene: TRBV29-1; D gene: TRBD1; J gene: TRBJ2-7; CDR3 protein: CSGGQGPEQYF; CDR3 DNA: TGCAGCGGTGGACAGGGGCCCGAGCAGTACTTC
clone size: -; V gene: TRBV6-5; D gene: -; J gene: TRBJ2-7; CDR3 protein: CASSLTPGSPYEQYF; CDR3 DNA: TGTGCCAGCAGTTTAACCCCAGGGAGCCCGTACGAGCAGTACTTC
clone size: -; V gene: TRBV28; D gene: -; J gene: TRBJ1-1; CDR3 protein: CASSSPTGEAFF; CDR3 DNA: TGTGCCAGCAGCTCTCCCACAGGGGAAGCTTTCTTT
clone size: -; V gene: TRBV27; D gene: TRBD1; J gene: TRBJ2-7; CDR3 protein: CASSPGTGVNYEQYF; CDR3 DNA: TGTGCCAGCAGCCCGGGGACAGGGGTTAACTACGAGCAGTACTTC
clone size: -; V gene: TRBV7-2; D gene: -; J gene: TRBJ2-5; CDR3 protein: CASSLGSRRETQYF; CDR3 DNA: TGTGCCAGCAGCTTAGGTTCGAGGAGAGAGACCCAGTACTTC
clone size: -; V gene: TRBV30; D gene: -; J gene: TRBJ1-2; CDR3 protein: CAWSVGRAVGGRGYTF; CDR3 DNA: TGTGCCTGGAGTGTGGGCAGGGCGGTTGGTGGGAGAGGCTACACCTTC
clone size: -; V gene: TRBV25-1; D gene: -; J gene: TRBJ2-7; CDR3 protein: CASSETTYGREQYF; CDR3 DNA: TGTGCCAGCAGTGAAACTACCTATGGTCGCGAGCAGTACTTC
clone size: -; V gene: TRBV2; D gene: TRBD2; J gene: TRBJ2-1; CDR3 protein: CASTGLTYNEQFF; CDR3 DNA: TGTGCCAGCACGGGACTAACCTACAATGAGCAGTTCTTC
clone size: once; V gene: TRBV18; D gene: -; J gene: TRBJ1-1; CDR3 protein: CASSPVGVNTEAFF; CDR3 DNA: TGTGCCAGCTCACCCGTAGGAGTGAACACTGAAGCTTTCTTT
clone size: once; V gene: TRBV2; D gene: -; J gene: TRBJ2-2; CDR3 protein: CASSGLNTGELFF; CDR3 DNA: TGTGCCAGCAGTGGACTCAACACCGGGGAGCTGTTTTTT
clone size: -; V gene: TRBV19; D gene: -; J gene: TRBJ1-1; CDR3 protein: CASSRTTEAFF; CDR3 DNA: TGTGCCAGTAGTCGGACCACTGAAGCTTTCTTT
clone size: -; V gene: TRBV19; D gene: -; J gene: TRBJ1-5; CDR3 protein: CASTEAVGNQPQHF; CDR3 DNA: TGTGCCAGTACTGAGGCCGTCGGCAATCAGCCCCAGCATTTT
clone size: once; V gene: TRBV28; D gene: -; J gene: TRBJ1-2; CDR3 protein: CASSSDLGVNGYTF; CDR3 DNA: TGTGCCAGCAGTTCGGACCTGGGGGTGAATGGCTACACCTTC
clone size: -; V gene: TRBV5-1; D gene: -; J gene: TRBJ2-3; CDR3 protein: CASSLVSDTQYF; CDR3 DNA: TGCGCCAGCAGCTTGGTTTCGGATACGCAGTATTTT
clone size: -; V gene: TRBV7-2; D gene: TRBD2; J gene: TRBJ2-1; CDR3 protein: CASSLAGLEGNEQFF; CDR3 DNA: TGTGCCAGCAGCTTAGCGGGACTAGAAGGCAATGAGCAGTTCTTC
clone size: -; V gene: TRBV7-9; D gene: TRBD2; J gene: TRBJ2-4; CDR3 protein: CASSLTSGVAKNIQYF; CDR3 DNA: TGTGCCAGCAGCTTGACTAGCGGGGTAGCCAAAAACATTCAGTACTTC
clone size: -; V gene: TRBV5-1; D gene: TRBD1; J gene: TRBJ1-5; CDR3 protein: CASSLTGGWDQPQHF; CDR3 DNA: TGCGCCAGCAGCTTGACAGGGGGCTGGGATCAGCCCCAGCATTTT
clone size: -; V gene: TRBV5-6; D gene: -; J gene: TRBJ1-4; CDR3 protein: CASSPGRDRGEKLFF; CDR3 DNA: TGTGCCAGCAGCCCTGGGAGGGATCGAGGTGAAAAACTGTTTTTT
clone size: -; V gene: TRBV18; D gene: TRBD1; J gene: TRBJ1-1; CDR3 protein: CASSWGQGKIATEAFF; CDR3 DNA: TGTGCCAGCTCATGGGGACAGGGGAAAATAGCCACTGAAGCTTTCTTT
clone size: -; V gene: TRBV10-2; D gene: -; J gene: TRBJ1-5; CDR3 protein: CASRDQNQPQHF; CDR3 DNA: TGCGCCAGCAGAGACCAGAATCAGCCCCAGCATTTT
clone size: -; V gene: TRBV28; D gene: TRBD1; J gene: TRBJ2-7; CDR3 protein: CASSSRDRGDEQYF; CDR3 DNA: TGTGCCAGCAGTTCCCGGGACAGGGGCGACGAGCAGTACTTC
clone size: -; V gene: TRBV9; D gene: -; J gene: TRBJ1-1; CDR3 protein: CASSAVKGRAEAFF; CDR3 DNA: TGTGCCAGCAGCGCGGTCAAGGGTCGCGCTGAAGCTTTCTTT
clone size: -; V gene: TRBV7-2; D gene: TRBD1; J gene: TRBJ2-2; CDR3 protein: CASYRDSVTGELFF; CDR3 DNA: TGTGCCAGCTACCGGGACAGCGTCACCGGGGAGCTGTTTTTT
clone size: -; V gene: TRBV9; D gene: TRBD1; J gene: TRBJ1-6; CDR3 protein: CASSVEGTVYSPLHF; CDR3 DNA: TGTGCCAGCAGCGTAGAAGGGACAGTTTATTCACCCCTCCACTTT
clone size: -; V gene: TRBV10-3; D gene: TRBD2; J gene: TRBJ2-3; CDR3 protein: CAISEGRGAGDTQYF; CDR3 DNA: TGTGCCATCAGTGAGGGGCGGGGGGCCGGAGATACGCAGTATTTT
clone size: -; V gene: TRBV5-1; D gene: -; J gene: TRBJ2-7; CDR3 protein: CASSLDRRLHEQYF; CDR3 DNA: TGCGCCAGCAGCTTGGACAGGAGGCTCCACGAGCAGTACTTC
clone size: -; V gene: TRBV5-1; D gene: TRBD2; J gene: TRBJ2-2; CDR3 protein: CASSALAGEVTGELFF; CDR3 DNA: TGCGCCAGCAGCGCTCTAGCGGGAGAGGTGACCGGGGAGCTGTTTTTT
clone size: -; V gene: TRBV5-1; D gene: TRBD1; J gene: TRBJ2-1; CDR3 protein: CASSSTGTGANEQFF; CDR3 DNA: TGCGCCAGCAGCTCTACCGGGACAGGGGCGAATGAGCAGTTCTTC
clone size: once; V gene: TRBV30; D gene: TRBD2; J gene: TRBJ2-7; CDR3 protein: CASSSGGGPYEQYF; CDR3 DNA: TGTGCCTCCAGTTCCGGGGGGGGACCCTACGAGCAGTACTTC
clone size: once; V gene: TRBV27; D gene: TRBD1; J gene: TRBJ2-5; CDR3 protein: CASSSLDRPETQYF; CDR3 DNA: TGTGCCAGCAGTTCTTTGGACAGGCCGGAGACCCAGTACTTC